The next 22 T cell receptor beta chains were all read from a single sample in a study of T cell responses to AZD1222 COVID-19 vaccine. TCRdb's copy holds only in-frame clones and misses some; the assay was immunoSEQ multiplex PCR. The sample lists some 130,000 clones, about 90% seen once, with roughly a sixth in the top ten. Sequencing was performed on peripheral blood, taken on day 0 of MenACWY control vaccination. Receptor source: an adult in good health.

This CDR3 is CASSYGTRLGEQYF. The CDR3, as DNA: TGTGCCAGCAGTTACGGGACTAGACTGGGGGAGCAGTACTTC. V gene TRBV6-2 or TRBV6-3 combines with J gene TRBJ2-7; 8 bases align to TRBD2. V trimming: 2 bases; J trimming: 7 bases; junction bases outside the gene matches: 7. This CDR3 contains 14 residues. Germline values: CDR1 MNHEY, CDR2 SVGEGT.

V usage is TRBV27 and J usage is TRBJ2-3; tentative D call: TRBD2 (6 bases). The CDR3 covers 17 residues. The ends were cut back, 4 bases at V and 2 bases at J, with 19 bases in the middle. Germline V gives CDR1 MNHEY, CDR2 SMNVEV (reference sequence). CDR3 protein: CASSSPTRRGSTDTQYF. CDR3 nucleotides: TGTGCCAGCAGTTCCCCAACGCGGCGGGGATCCACAGATACGCAGTATTTT.

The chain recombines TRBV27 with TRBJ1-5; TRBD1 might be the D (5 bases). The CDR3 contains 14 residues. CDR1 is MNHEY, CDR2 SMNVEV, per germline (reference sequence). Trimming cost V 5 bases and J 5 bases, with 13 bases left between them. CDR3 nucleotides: TGTGCCAGCAGTAAGCGGGGGGATTATCAGCCCCAGCATTTT. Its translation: CASSKRGDYQPQHF.

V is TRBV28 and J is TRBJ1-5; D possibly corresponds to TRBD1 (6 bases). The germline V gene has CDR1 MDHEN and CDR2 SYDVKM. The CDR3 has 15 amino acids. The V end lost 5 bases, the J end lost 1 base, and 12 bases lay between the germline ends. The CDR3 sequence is CASSGRTVSNQPQHF. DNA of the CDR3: TGTGCCAGCAGTGGGAGGACAGTGAGCAATCAGCCCCAGCATTTT.

The CDR3 loop is CASSPLGTGVYNEQFF. In DNA form, the CDR3 reads TGTGCCAGCTCACCACTTGGGACAGGGGTCTACAATGAGCAGTTCTTC. The V gene is TRBV18, the J gene TRBJ2-1, with TRBD1 matching over 10 bases. This CDR3 contains 16 residues. The J segment lost 3 bases and the V segment lost 1 base, leaving 3 bases of the junction unmatched. Germline V gives CDR1 KGHSH, CDR2 LQKENI.

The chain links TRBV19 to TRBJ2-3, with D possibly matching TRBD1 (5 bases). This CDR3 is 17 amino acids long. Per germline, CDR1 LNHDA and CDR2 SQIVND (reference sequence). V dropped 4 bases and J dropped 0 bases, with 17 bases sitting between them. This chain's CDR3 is CASSRGYRSGSTDTQYF. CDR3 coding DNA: TGTGCCAGTAGTAGGGGATACAGGTCCGGGAGCACAGATACGCAGTATTTT.

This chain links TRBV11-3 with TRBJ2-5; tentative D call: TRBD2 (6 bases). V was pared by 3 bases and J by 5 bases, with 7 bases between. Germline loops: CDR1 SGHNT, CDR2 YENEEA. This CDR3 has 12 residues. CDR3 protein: CASSFAGETQYF. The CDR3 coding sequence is TGTGCCAGCAGCTTCGCGGGGGAGACCCAGTACTTC. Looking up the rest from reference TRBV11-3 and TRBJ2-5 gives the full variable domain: EAGVVQSPRYKIIEKKQPVAFWCNPISGHNTLYWYLQNLGQGPELLIRYENEEAVDDSQLPKDRFSAERLKGVDSTLKIQPAELGDSAVYLCASSFAGETQYFGPGTRLLVL.

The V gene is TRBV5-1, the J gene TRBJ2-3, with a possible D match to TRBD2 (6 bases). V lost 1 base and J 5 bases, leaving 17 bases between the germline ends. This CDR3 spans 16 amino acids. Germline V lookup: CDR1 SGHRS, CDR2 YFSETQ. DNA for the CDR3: TGCGCCAGCAGCTTGTCGGGCGGGATCCGGAGAGATACGCAGTATTTT. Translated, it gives CASSLSGGIRRDTQYF.

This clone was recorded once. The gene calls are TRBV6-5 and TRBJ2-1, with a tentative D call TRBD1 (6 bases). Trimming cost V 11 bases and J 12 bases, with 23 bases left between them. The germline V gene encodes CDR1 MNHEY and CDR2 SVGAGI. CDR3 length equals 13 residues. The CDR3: CAAQMYRVRGQFF. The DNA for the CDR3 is TGTGCCGCGCAGATGTACAGGGTCCGTGGGCAGTTCTTC.

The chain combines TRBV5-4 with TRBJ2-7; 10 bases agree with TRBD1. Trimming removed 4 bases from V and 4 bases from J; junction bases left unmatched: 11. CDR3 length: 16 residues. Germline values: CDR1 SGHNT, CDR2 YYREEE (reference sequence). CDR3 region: CASSLNSGTGVYEQYF. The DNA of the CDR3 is TGTGCCAGCAGCCTAAATTCCGGGACAGGGGTGTACGAGCAGTACTTC. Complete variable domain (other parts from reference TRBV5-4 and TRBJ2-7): ETGVTQSPTHLIKTRGQQVTLRCSSQSGHNTVSWYQQALGQGPQFIFQYYREEENGRGNFPPRFSGLQFPNYSSELNVNALELDDSALYLCASSLNSGTGVYEQYFGPGTRLTVT.

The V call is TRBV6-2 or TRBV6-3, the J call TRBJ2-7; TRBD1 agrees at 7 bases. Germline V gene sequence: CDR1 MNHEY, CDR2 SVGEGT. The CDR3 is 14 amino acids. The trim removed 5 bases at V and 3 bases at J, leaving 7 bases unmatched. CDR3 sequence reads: CASSAGGSIYEQYF. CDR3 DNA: TGTGCCAGCAGTGCAGGGGGATCGATCTACGAGCAGTACTTC.

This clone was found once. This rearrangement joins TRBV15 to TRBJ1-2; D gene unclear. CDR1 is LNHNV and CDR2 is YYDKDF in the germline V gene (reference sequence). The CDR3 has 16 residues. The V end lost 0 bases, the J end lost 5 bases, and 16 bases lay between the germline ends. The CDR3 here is CATSRDSGSLGYGYTF. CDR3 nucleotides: TGTGCCACCAGCAGAGATTCGGGCTCGCTGGGGTATGGCTACACCTTC.

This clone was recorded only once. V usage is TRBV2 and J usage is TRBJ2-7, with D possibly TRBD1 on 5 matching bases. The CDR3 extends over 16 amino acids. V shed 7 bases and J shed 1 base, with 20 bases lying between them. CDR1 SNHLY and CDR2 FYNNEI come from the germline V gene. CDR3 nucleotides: TGTGCCAGCACCATCCCTCGGCAGGGTAGGTCCTACGAGCAGTACTTC. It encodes CASTIPRQGRSYEQYF.

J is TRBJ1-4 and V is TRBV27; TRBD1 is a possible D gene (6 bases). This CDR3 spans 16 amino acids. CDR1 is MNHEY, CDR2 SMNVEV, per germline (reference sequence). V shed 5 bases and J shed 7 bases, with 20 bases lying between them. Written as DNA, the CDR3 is TGTGCCAGCAGTAAAATACAGGGAGGTGGTGGTGAAAAACTGTTTTTT. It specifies CASSKIQGGGGEKLFF.

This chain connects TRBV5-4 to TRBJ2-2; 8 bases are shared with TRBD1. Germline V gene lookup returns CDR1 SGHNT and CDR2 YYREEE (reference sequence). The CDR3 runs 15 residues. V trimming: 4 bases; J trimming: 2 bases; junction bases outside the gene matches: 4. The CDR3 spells CASSVQGVNTGELFF. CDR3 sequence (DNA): TGTGCCAGCAGCGTACAGGGGGTCAACACCGGGGAGCTGTTTTTT.

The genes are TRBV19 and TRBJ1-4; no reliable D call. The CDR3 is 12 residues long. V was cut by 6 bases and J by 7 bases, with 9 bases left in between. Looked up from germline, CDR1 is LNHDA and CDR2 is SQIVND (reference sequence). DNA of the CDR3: TGTGCCAGTAGCACCATGACTGAAAAACTGTTTTTT. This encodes CASSTMTEKLFF.

The CDR3 region is CATGLPGLYGYTF. The CDR3 DNA reads as TGTGCCACCGGACTTCCGGGTCTCTATGGCTACACCTTC. The J gene is TRBJ1-2, the V gene TRBV28, with unresolved D. Germline V gives CDR1 MDHEN, CDR2 SYDVKM. This CDR3 is built from 13 residues. The V gene lost 10 bases and the J gene lost 4 bases, with 16 bases spanning the gap.

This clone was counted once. The CDR3 sequence is CASSLDRGDYGYTF. CDR3 nucleotides: TGCGCCAGCAGCTTGGACAGGGGCGACTATGGCTACACCTTC. The gene calls are TRBV5-1 and TRBJ1-2; 7 bases map to TRBD1. Germline V gene sequence: CDR1 SGHRS, CDR2 YFSETQ. With 0 bases clipped from V and 3 bases from J, the junction kept 2 bases outside the gene matches. The CDR3 is 14 residues long.

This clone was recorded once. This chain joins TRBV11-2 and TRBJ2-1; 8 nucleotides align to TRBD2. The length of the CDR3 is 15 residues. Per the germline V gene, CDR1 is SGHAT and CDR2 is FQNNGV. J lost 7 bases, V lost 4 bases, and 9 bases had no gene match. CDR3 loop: CASSYLAGPLNEQFF. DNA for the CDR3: TGTGCCAGCAGCTATTTAGCGGGACCGTTGAATGAGCAGTTCTTC.

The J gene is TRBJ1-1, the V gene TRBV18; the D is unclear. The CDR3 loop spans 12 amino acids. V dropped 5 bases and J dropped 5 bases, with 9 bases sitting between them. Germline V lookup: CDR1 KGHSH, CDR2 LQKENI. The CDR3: CASSGRSTEAFF. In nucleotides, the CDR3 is TGTGCCAGCTCAGGGCGGAGTACTGAAGCTTTCTTT.

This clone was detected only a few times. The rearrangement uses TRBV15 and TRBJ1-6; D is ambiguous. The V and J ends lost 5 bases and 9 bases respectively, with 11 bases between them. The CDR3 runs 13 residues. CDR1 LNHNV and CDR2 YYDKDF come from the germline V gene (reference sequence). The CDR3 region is CATSAGLVSPLHF. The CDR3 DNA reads TGTGCCACCAGCGCCGGGTTAGTTTCACCCCTCCACTTT.

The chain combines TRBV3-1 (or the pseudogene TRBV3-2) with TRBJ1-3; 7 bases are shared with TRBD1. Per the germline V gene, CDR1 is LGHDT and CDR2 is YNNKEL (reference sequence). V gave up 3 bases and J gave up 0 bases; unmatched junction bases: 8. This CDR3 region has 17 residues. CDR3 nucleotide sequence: TGTGCCAGCAGCCACAGACAGGGTGCGTCCTCTGGAAACACCATATATTTT. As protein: CASSHRQGASSGNTIYF.